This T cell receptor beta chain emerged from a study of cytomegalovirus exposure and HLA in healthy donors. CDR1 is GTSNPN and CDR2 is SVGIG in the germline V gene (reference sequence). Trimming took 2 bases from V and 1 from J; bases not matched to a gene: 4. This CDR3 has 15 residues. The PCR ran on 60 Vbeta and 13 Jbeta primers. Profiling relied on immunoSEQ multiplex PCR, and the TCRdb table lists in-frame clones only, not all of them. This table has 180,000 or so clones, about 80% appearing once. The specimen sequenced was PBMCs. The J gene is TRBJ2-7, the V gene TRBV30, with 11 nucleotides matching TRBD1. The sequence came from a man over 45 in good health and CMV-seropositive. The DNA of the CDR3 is TGTGCCTGGAGTTTGGGACAGGGGGAATCCTACGAGCAGTACTTC. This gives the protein CAWSLGQGESYEQYF.